What follows is one TCR beta chain and its context. Its antigen is still unknown. The germline CDR1 and CDR2 sequences are MNHEY and SMNVEV (reference sequence). Deletions cut 6 bases from V and 0 bases from J, with 6 bases between. The CDR3 spans 13 residues. The data originate from a study of cytomegalovirus exposure and HLA in healthy donors. Study-wide findings and caveats: In a later analysis, at a false discovery rate of 0.05, 17,000 or so TCR beta sequences matched HLA alleles. As a later analysis revealed, the rate of TCR association differed by HLA locus, with DRB1 most and HLA-C fewest. Most CMV-associated TCR beta chains were later found to appear HLA-restricted. Indistinguishable V segments, including TRBV6-2 and TRBV6-3, were excluded.

PCR amplification relied on 60 Vbeta primers (plus 13 Jbeta primers). The assay was immunoSEQ multiplex PCR, and TCRdb's table has in-frame clones only and misses some. The sample lists approximately 150,000 clones; roughly 78% were seen once. Sequences were obtained from PBMCs. V and J are TRBV27 and TRBJ2-1; tentatively, D is TRBD2 (5 bases). The origin of this receptor is a man younger than 30 in good health and CMV-seropositive. DNA of the CDR3: TGTGCCAGCAGACTAGGCTCCTACAATGAGCAGTTCTTC. It is translated as CASRLGSYNEQFF.